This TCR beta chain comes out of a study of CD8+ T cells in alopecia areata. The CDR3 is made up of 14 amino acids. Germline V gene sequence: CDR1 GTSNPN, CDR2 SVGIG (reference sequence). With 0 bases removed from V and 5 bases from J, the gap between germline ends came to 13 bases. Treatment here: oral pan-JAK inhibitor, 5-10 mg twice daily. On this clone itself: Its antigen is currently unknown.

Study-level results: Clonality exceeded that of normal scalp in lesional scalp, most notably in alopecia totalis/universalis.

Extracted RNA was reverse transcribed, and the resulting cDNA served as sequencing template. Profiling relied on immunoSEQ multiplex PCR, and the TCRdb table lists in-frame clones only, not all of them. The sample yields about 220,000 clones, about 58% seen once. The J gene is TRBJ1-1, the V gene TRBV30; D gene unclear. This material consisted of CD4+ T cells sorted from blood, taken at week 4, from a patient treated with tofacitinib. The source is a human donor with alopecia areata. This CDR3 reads CAWSVSYRGTEAFF. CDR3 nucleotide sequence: TGTGCCTGGAGTGTATCGTACCGAGGGACTGAAGCTTTCTTT. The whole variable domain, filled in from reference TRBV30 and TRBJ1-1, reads SQTIHQWPATLVQPVGSPLSLECTVEGTSNPNLYWYRQAAGRGLQLLFYSVGIGQISSEVPQNLSASRPQDRQFILSSKKLLLSDSGFYLCAWSVSYRGTEAFFGQGTRLTVV.